The 24 T cell receptor beta chains given below trace back to one sample, sequenced in a study. Using its own MiXCR run on the 5' RACE reads, TCRdb lists one record per CDR3 protein. The sample lists 35,000 to 45,000 distinct CDR3 sequences; 22% were seen once. The sorted Tregs were CD4+CD25+CD127-/low cells. Sequenced input: Tregs sorted from a lymph node. The receptors come from a female donor with breast cancer.

This clonotype was counted many times. The V and J genes are TRBV4-2 and TRBJ1-5; D unresolved. Germline CDR1 LGHNA, CDR2 YNFKEQ. V lost 0 bases to trimming and J lost 5 bases, with 5 bases between them. There are 13 residues in the CDR3. The CDR3, as DNA: TGTGCCAGCAGCCAAGAAACCGATCAGCCCCAGCATTTT. Encoded protein: CASSQETDQPQHF.

This clonotype was seen just once. This may be a read error: a much more frequent sequence differs by one nucleotide. V gene TRBV5-1 combines with J gene TRBJ2-2; no clear D. The CDR3 has 13 amino acids. V was pared by 5 bases and J by 4 bases, with 9 bases between. The germline gives CDR1 SGHRS, CDR2 YFSETQ. The CDR3 here is CASRSSVTGELFF. The CDR3 DNA is TGCGCCAGCAGGTCTTCAGTCACCGGGGAGCTGTTTTTT. The variable domain in full, completed from reference TRBV5-1 and TRBJ2-2, reads KAGVTQTPRYLIKTRGQQVTLSCSPISGHRSVSWYQQTPGQGLQFLFEYFSETQRNKGNFPGRFSGRQFSNSRSEMNVSTLELGDSALYLCASRSSVTGELFFGEGSRLTVL.

The chain links TRBV24-1 to TRBJ2-6, with D unclear. The V and J ends lost 6 bases and 0 bases respectively, with 5 bases between them. The CDR3 runs 14 residues. Germline V gene sequence: CDR1 KGHDR, CDR2 SFDVKD. The CDR3 reads CATSPHSGANVLTF. The CDR3 nucleotides read TGTGCCACCAGTCCTCACTCTGGGGCCAACGTCCTGACTTTC.

V and J are TRBV12-3 or TRBV12-4 and TRBJ1-6; D is unclear. The CDR3 loop spans 14 amino acids. V dropped 2 bases and J dropped 7 bases, with 9 bases sitting between them. The CDR3 protein is CASSLQAGNSPLHF. For the CDR3, the DNA is TGTGCCAGCAGTTTACAGGCCGGAAATTCACCCCTCCACTTT.

The V call is TRBV5-1, the J call TRBJ1-1, with 12 nucleotides matching TRBD1. There are 15 residues in the CDR3. Germline V gene lookup returns CDR1 SGHRS and CDR2 YFSETQ. V shed 4 bases and J 5 bases; nucleotides not matched to a gene: 6. For the CDR3, the DNA is TGCGCCAGCAGCAAGCAGGGACAGGGGGCTACTGAAGCTTTCTTT. Translation: CASSKQGQGATEAFF.

The CDR3 loop is CASSAGQYSRTEAFF. The CDR3 DNA is TGTGCCAGCAGCGCGGGACAGTATTCAAGGACTGAAGCTTTCTTT. The genes are TRBV7-2 and TRBJ1-1; 7 bases align to TRBD1. V lost 5 bases, J lost 5 bases, and 11 bases stayed unmatched. CDR1 SGHTA and CDR2 FQGNSA come from the germline V gene. The CDR3 length is 15 residues.

This clonotype came up a few times. The CDR3 bases are TGTGCCAGCAGCCAAGATGAGAGACTAGGCGGGAGGGCGAACGAGCAGTACTTC. Translating gives CASSQDERLGGRANEQYF. This chain joins TRBV4-2 and TRBJ2-7; the match to TRBD2 covers 9 bases. After removal of 0 bases from V and 5 bases from J, the junction contained 14 bases not matched to a gene. CDR3 length: 18 residues. The V gene's germline CDR1 is LGHNA and CDR2 YNFKEQ.

This clonotype was found a few times. The genes are TRBV6-6 and TRBJ2-7; 12 bases agree with TRBD2. The CDR3 is made up of 16 amino acids. After removal of 0 bases from V and 6 bases from J, the junction contained 6 bases not matched to a gene. The germline gives CDR1 MNHNY, CDR2 SVGAGI (reference sequence). For the CDR3, the DNA is TGTGCCAGCAGTTACTCGTCTAGCGGGAGGGCCGGCGAGCAGTACTTC. Translated: CASSYSSSGRAGEQYF.

The chain employs TRBV28 and TRBJ2-7, with D perhaps TRBD2 (6 bases). Looked up from germline, CDR1 is MDHEN and CDR2 is SYDVKM. Trimming removed 6 bases from V and 2 bases from J, with 14 bases in between. The length of the CDR3 is 14 residues. The CDR3 reads CASRREASAYEQYF. CDR3 sequence (DNA): TGTGCCAGCAGGAGGGAGGCGTCGGCCTACGAGCAGTACTTC. Full variable domain (missing parts from reference TRBV28 and TRBJ2-7): DVKVTQSSRYLVKRTGEKVFLECVQDMDHENMFWYRQDPGLGLRLIYFSYDVKMKEKGDIPEGYSVSREKKERFSLILESASTNQTSMYLCASRREASAYEQYFGPGTRLTVT.

This clonotype was counted ten times or more. At one of its ends the junction is not consistent with the germline gene, which may arise from a read error. This chain joins TRBV12-3 or TRBV12-4 and TRBJ2-3, with unresolved D. This CDR3 contains 14 residues. The DNA for the CDR3 is TGTGCCAGCAGATTAGGGATCTTCACAGATACGCAGTATTTT. Protein sequence: CASRLGIFTDTQYF.

The V and J genes are TRBV20-1 and TRBJ2-7, with a tentative D call TRBD2 (6 bases). CDR1 is DFQATT, CDR2 SNEGSKA, per germline (reference sequence). Trimming pared 1 base from V and 0 bases from J, leaving 10 bases between. This CDR3 region has 14 residues. The CDR3 is CSARGGMPSYEQYF. CDR3 in DNA: TGCAGTGCTAGAGGCGGGATGCCCTCCTACGAGCAGTACTTC.

This clonotype was recorded many times. The chain has TRBV20-1 and TRBJ1-6, with a tentative D call TRBD1 (6 bases). The CDR3 loop spans 13 amino acids. CDR1 is DFQATT and CDR2 is SNEGSKA in the germline V gene (reference sequence). The V end was cut by 5 bases, the J end by 10 bases, with 15 bases between. CDR3 nucleotide sequence: TGCAGTGCTGGGGGGGGCTCGGAATCACCCCTCCACTTT. Translated: CSAGGGSESPLHF.

The V call is TRBV12-3 or TRBV12-4, the J call TRBJ1-1, with D possibly being TRBD1 (5 bases). V shed 8 bases and J shed 1 base, with 8 bases lying between them. The length of the CDR3 is 12 residues. Here the CDR3 DNA reads TGTGCCAGCCGGACAACGAACACTGAAGCTTTCTTT. This encodes CASRTTNTEAFF.

This clonotype was seen ten or more times. V gene TRBV4-1 combines with J gene TRBJ2-1, with D perhaps matching TRBD1 (5 bases). The CDR3 loop spans 13 amino acids. Germline loops: CDR1 MGHRA, CDR2 YSYEKL. Trimming stripped 3 bases from V and 5 bases from J, with 8 bases between. CDR3: CASSHPTDNEQFF. CDR3 sequence (DNA): TGCGCCAGCAGCCACCCGACAGACAATGAGCAGTTCTTC.

A remark on this clonotype: A much larger clone lies one base from this, so it may be a read error. V usage is TRBV20-1 and J usage is TRBJ2-1, with unresolved D. Germline assignment: CDR1 DFQATT and CDR2 SNEGSKA (reference sequence). The CDR3 loop spans 15 amino acids. V was trimmed by 0 bases and J by 4 bases, leaving 13 bases between them. DNA of the CDR3: TGCAGTGCTAGAGATTACGAGAGCCCTTACAATGAGCAGTTCTTC. This translates into CSARDYESPYNEQFF.

This clonotype was detected many times. This chain links TRBV4-1 with TRBJ1-1, with D possibly matching TRBD1 (6 bases). CDR3 length: 13 residues. Trimming removed 3 bases from V and 8 bases from J, with 13 bases in between. The V gene's germline CDR1 is MGHRA and CDR2 YSYEKL. The CDR3, as DNA: TGCGCCAGCAGCCACGCCAGGGGCGAGGAAGCTTTCTTT. Translated: CASSHARGEEAFF.

J is TRBJ1-1 and V is TRBV7-2; D uncertain. Germline V gene data show CDR1 as SGHTA and CDR2 as FQGNSA. V was cut by 7 bases and J by 1 base, with 13 bases left in between. This CDR3 comprises 14 residues. The CDR3 reads CASIRGGWNTEAFF. The CDR3 nucleotides are TGTGCCAGCATTCGGGGAGGATGGAACACTGAAGCTTTCTTT. Drawing the rest from reference TRBV7-2 and TRBJ1-1, the complete variable domain is GAGVSQSPSNKVTEKGKDVELRCDPISGHTALYWYRQSLGQGLEFLIYFQGNSAPDKSGLPSDRFSAERTGGSVSTLTIQRTQQEDSAVYLCASIRGGWNTEAFFGQGTRLTVV.

This clonotype has a handful of counts. This sequence joins TRBV5-6 and TRBJ2-2, with 10 bases matching TRBD2. This CDR3 comprises 16 residues. Germline V CDR1 and CDR2: SGHDT, YYEEEE. Trimming at V came to 1 base and at J to 5 bases, leaving 5 bases not matched to a gene. The CDR3 sequence is CASSLRLAGDTGELFF. The CDR3 DNA follows: TGTGCCAGCAGCTTGCGGCTAGCGGGAGATACCGGGGAGCTGTTTTTT.

This clonotype was seen ten or more times. This sequence joins TRBV5-1 and TRBJ2-7; a weak D match, TRBD2 (6 bases). The ends were cut back, 0 bases at V and 2 bases at J, with 12 bases in the middle. The germline V gene encodes CDR1 SGHRS and CDR2 YFSETQ. The CDR3 is 15 amino acids. CDR3 coding DNA: TGCGCCAGCAGCTTGGGAGCTGGGGGGACCTACGAGCAGTACTTC. Its translation: CASSLGAGGTYEQYF.

This clonotype was picked up many times. The rearrangement links TRBV6-5 to TRBJ1-1; the match to TRBD1 covers 7 bases. CDR3 size: 13 residues. The germline V gene has CDR1 MNHEY and CDR2 SVGAGI. V lost 4 bases and J lost 4; bases outside the gene matches: 3. The CDR3 DNA follows: TGTGCCAGCAGTTTAGGGGGCAGCACTGAAGCTTTCTTT. Encoded protein: CASSLGGSTEAFF.

This clonotype was recorded many times. The chain employs TRBV6-1 and TRBJ1-2, with 9 bases identical to TRBD1. With 8 bases clipped from V and 0 bases from J, the junction kept 7 bases outside the gene matches. The CDR3 has 15 amino acids. Germline V gene sequence: CDR1 MNHNS, CDR2 SASEGT. The CDR3 DNA follows: TGTGCCAGCTCCCGGGACAGGGTCACTAACTATGGCTACACCTTC. Its translation: CASSRDRVTNYGYTF.

In its sample, this clonotype ranks as medium-sized (0.01 to 0.1%). V is TRBV5-1 and J is TRBJ2-1; 10 bases map to TRBD2. Germline loops: CDR1 SGHRS, CDR2 YFSETQ. Germline trimming cut 4 bases from V and 7 bases from J; bases unmatched to any gene: 14. This CDR3 is 17 amino acids long. The CDR3 DNA follows: TGCGCCAGCAGCCCTCCTGCTAGCGGGAGTGCTGGGAATGAGCAGTTCTTC. It is translated as CASSPPASGSAGNEQFF.

There are a few counts of this clonotype. The V call is TRBV28, the J call TRBJ2-5; the D is unclear. The V and J ends lost 3 bases and 4 bases respectively, with 9 bases between them. In germline, CDR1 is MDHEN, CDR2 SYDVKM. The CDR3 has 13 amino acids. The CDR3 DNA sequence: TGTGCCAGCAGTTTTGTTTTGGGAGAGACCCAGTACTTC. This codes for CASSFVLGETQYF.

This clonotype occurred many times. This chain uses TRBV25-1 with TRBJ2-7; 7 bases align to TRBD1. V trimming: 6 bases; J trimming: 2 bases; junction bases outside the gene matches: 1. This CDR3 comprises 12 residues. Germline values: CDR1 MGHDK, CDR2 SYGVNS. CDR3 amino acids: CASRGQTYEQYF. In DNA form, the CDR3 reads TGTGCCAGCAGGGGACAGACCTACGAGCAGTACTTC.